This T cell receptor beta chain was found in a study of CXCR3-negative and CXCR3-positive naive CD8 T cells. The overall study: Each library held about 1.5 +/- 0.3 million TRB reads, 130 million to 150 million in total.

In regard to this clonotype: Its matching antigen is unknown.

Whole-study results and caveats: Whereas both naive subsets had comparably high diversity, memory CD8+ cells had much lower diversity.

Germline V gives CDR1 SEHNR, CDR2 FQNEAQ (reference sequence). This CDR3 has 14 amino acids. Every CD8+ T cell subset underwent triplicate sorting at roughly 300,000 cells apiece. The study made its TRB cDNA libraries by 5' RACE, adding UMI labels. Following a re-call of the 5' RACE reads, TCRdb has one entry per CDR3 protein and lacks DNA. Its clone listing holds 45,000 to 55,000 distinct CDR3 sequences. The clonotype originates from a human donor in good health. Some clones in this sample may be carry-over from other donors' samples. Sequences were obtained from memory CD8+ T cells from blood. The rearrangement links TRBV7-9 to TRBJ2-1; the D gene TCRdb calls, TRBD1, cannot be checked with no DNA. The CDR3 loop reads CASSHDWGENEQFF.